A single sample gave rise to the 29 T cell receptor beta chains below, sequenced in a study of T cell clones after liver transplantation. Only in-frame clones appear in the TCRdb table, and some are missing; sequencing was by immunoSEQ multiplex PCR. The sample has 8,000 to 10,000 clones; approximately 72% are singletons. The source material was CD8+ T cells from blood, sampled at the approximately 16-month timepoint. The receptors come from a human patient who received a liver transplant. Some T cells may originate from the graft donor.

J is TRBJ1-2 and V is TRBV19; TRBD1 agrees at 8 bases. V gave up 1 base and J gave up 8 bases; unmatched junction bases: 9. CDR1 and CDR2 (germline): LNHDA, SQIVND (reference sequence). The CDR3 sequence is 15 residues long. CDR3 region: CASSIGYSTGEGYTF. CDR3 coding DNA: TGTGCCAGTAGTATAGGGTACTCGACAGGGGAAGGCTACACCTTC.

V usage is TRBV19 and J usage is TRBJ2-1, with D hard to call. Germline V gene data show CDR1 as LNHDA and CDR2 as SQIVND (reference sequence). The length of the CDR3 is 15 residues. V lost 3 bases, J lost 4 bases, and 13 bases lay in between. The CDR3 DNA sequence: TGTGCCAGTAGTATGTCGGCTCCATCGTACAATGAGCAGTTCTTC. This sequence encodes CASSMSAPSYNEQFF. The complete variable domain, with remaining parts taken from reference TRBV19 and TRBJ2-1, reads DGGITQSPKYLFRKEGQNVTLSCEQNLNHDAMYWYRQDPGQGLRLIYYSQIVNDFQKGDIAEGYSVSREKKESFPLTVTSAQKNPTAFYLCASSMSAPSYNEQFFGPGTRLTVL.

This chain connects TRBV19 to TRBJ1-3; D is unresolved. Germline V lookup: CDR1 LNHDA, CDR2 SQIVND (reference sequence). V lost 5 bases and J lost 8, with 4 bases in between. The CDR3 sequence is 10 residues long. CDR3 nucleotide sequence: TGTGCCAGTAGTTCGGACACCATATATTTT. Amino acid sequence: CASSSDTIYF.

This chain joins TRBV7-9 and TRBJ2-2, with D hard to call. The V and J ends lost 5 bases and 6 bases respectively, with 16 bases between them. Germline V gene lookup returns CDR1 SEHNR and CDR2 FQNEAQ (reference sequence). This CDR3 contains 15 residues. CDR3 loop: CASSDTHNDPGELFF. The CDR3 nucleotides are TGTGCCAGCAGCGATACACACAACGACCCCGGGGAGCTGTTTTTT.

This clone is medium-sized by share. The V call is TRBV5-1, the J call TRBJ2-2, with a weak D call TRBD1 (6 bases). The CDR3 is 14 residues long. V was trimmed by 1 base and J by 9 bases, leaving 13 bases between them. From germline, CDR1 is SGHRS and CDR2 YFSETQ. The chain's CDR3 is CASSLWQGRRELFF. CDR3 in DNA: TGCGCCAGCAGCTTGTGGCAGGGGAGACGGGAGCTGTTTTTT.

This clone was picked up a small number of times. The chain combines TRBV28 with TRBJ2-7; no clear D gene. The germline CDR1 and CDR2 sequences are MDHEN and SYDVKM. The length of the CDR3 is 13 residues. Trimming pared 3 bases from V and 1 base from J, leaving 7 bases between. Written as DNA, the CDR3 is TGTGCCAGCAGTTTTTCTGGATCCTACGAGCAGTACTTC. It codes for CASSFSGSYEQYF.

V gene TRBV6-5 combines with J gene TRBJ2-3, with D perhaps TRBD1 or TRBD2 (6 bases each). The CDR3 sequence is 15 residues long. CDR1 is MNHEY, CDR2 SVGAGI, per germline. The V gene lost 0 bases and the J gene lost 2 bases, with 9 bases spanning the gap. CDR3 region: CASSYSTGATDTQYF. In DNA form, the CDR3 reads TGTGCCAGCAGTTACTCGACGGGGGCCACAGATACGCAGTATTTT.

The chain combines TRBV5-6 with TRBJ1-2; D may be TRBD1 (6 bases). Trimming removed 1 base from V and 4 bases from J, with 14 bases in between. The CDR3 sequence is 15 residues long. The V gene's germline CDR1 is SGHDT and CDR2 YYEEEE. The DNA for the CDR3 is TGTGCCAGCAGCTTGATCCCCACAGGGTTCTATGGCTACACCTTC. Its translation is CASSLIPTGFYGYTF.

The J gene is TRBJ2-5, the V gene TRBV14; D is perhaps TRBD2 (5 bases). Looked up from germline, CDR1 is SGHDN and CDR2 is FVKESK. The CDR3 length is 15 residues. V lost 5 bases and J 3 bases, leaving 16 bases between the germline ends. The CDR3 DNA is TGTGCCAGCAGCGTTTCTAGCACCGCAGAAGAGACCCAGTACTTC. It yields the protein CASSVSSTAEETQYF.

Relative to its sample, this clone is medium-sized (0.01 to 0.1%). The sample has other DNA sequences that encode this CDR3 too. The chain links TRBV4-3 to TRBJ1-1; D gene uncertain. This CDR3 is 13 amino acids long. With 1 base removed from V and 1 base from J, the gap between germline ends came to 4 bases. Germline CDR1 and CDR2: LGHNA and YSLEER. DNA of the CDR3: TGCGCCAGCAGCCAAGCCGGGAACACTGAAGCTTTCTTT. Residues: CASSQAGNTEAFF.

This clone showed up just once. The V call is TRBV19, the J call TRBJ1-4; 9 bases fit TRBD1. The CDR3 is 17 residues long. Germline V gene sequence: CDR1 LNHDA, CDR2 SQIVND (reference sequence). Losses at the gene ends were 5 bases for V and 5 bases for J; bases not matched to a gene: 12. CDR3 nucleotides: TGTGCCAGTAGTGGCCGGGACAGGGTTATGGCAAATGAAAAACTGTTTTTT. Amino acid sequence: CASSGRDRVMANEKLFF.

This sequence joins TRBV6-1 and TRBJ2-1, with TRBD2 matching 14 bases. Germline V gene lookup returns CDR1 MNHNS and CDR2 SASEGT. The CDR3 runs to 18 residues. The junction had 11 bases not matched to a gene; V was cut back by 2 bases and J by 8 bases. CDR3 sequence reads: CASSETKWGLAGAHEQFF. CDR3 bases: TGTGCCAGCAGTGAAACCAAATGGGGACTAGCGGGAGCCCATGAGCAGTTCTTC.

The chain's CDR3 is CASSFIATEAFF. The CDR3 DNA reads TGTGCCAGCAGCTTTATAGCCACTGAAGCTTTCTTT. The V gene is TRBV5-6, the J gene TRBJ1-1; D uncertain. CDR3 size: 12 residues. Trimming removed 2 bases from V and 4 bases from J, with 6 bases in between. Germline loops: CDR1 SGHDT, CDR2 YYEEEE.

This chain connects TRBV9 to TRBJ2-3, with D unclear. Germline-derived CDR1 and CDR2 are SGDLS and YYNGEE. This CDR3 region has 14 residues. With 3 bases removed from V and 0 bases from J, the gap between germline ends came to 8 bases. The CDR3 reads CASSGPASTDTQYF. The CDR3 DNA sequence: TGTGCCAGCAGCGGGCCCGCTAGCACAGATACGCAGTATTTT.

V is TRBV7-8 and J is TRBJ1-2; 7 bases are shared with TRBD1. V shed 5 bases, J shed 5 bases, and the junction held 11 bases outside the gene matches. The CDR3 consists of 15 residues. Per germline, CDR1 SGHVS and CDR2 FQNEAQ. CDR3: CASSPGTDNLYGYTF. CDR3 coding DNA: TGTGCCAGCAGCCCCGGGACAGACAACTTGTATGGCTACACCTTC.

V is TRBV19 and J is TRBJ2-1; no definite D call. CDR1 and CDR2 (germline): LNHDA, SQIVND (reference sequence). This CDR3 is built from 14 residues. Trimming removed 4 bases from V and 7 bases from J, with 14 bases in between. CDR3 DNA: TGTGCCAGTAGTAGTCTAGTTGGTACAAATGAGCAGTTCTTC. It is translated as CASSSLVGTNEQFF.

The chain employs TRBV30 and TRBJ2-7; the D is unclear. CDR1 is GTSNPN and CDR2 is SVGIG in the germline V gene (reference sequence). CDR3 size: 12 residues. The V end was cut by 0 bases, the J end by 3 bases, with 6 bases between. Here the CDR3 reads CAWSVTNYEQYF. The CDR3 DNA reads as TGTGCCTGGAGTGTTACTAACTACGAGCAGTACTTC.

The rearrangement uses TRBV27 and TRBJ2-7; 7 bases line up with TRBD1. Losses at the gene ends were 4 bases for V and 6 bases for J; bases not matched to a gene: 6. This CDR3 contains 13 residues. The germline gives CDR1 MNHEY, CDR2 SMNVEV (reference sequence). CDR3 sequence (DNA): TGTGCCAGCAGTTCCAGGGGGTTGGGCGAGCAGTACTTC. Encoded protein: CASSSRGLGEQYF.

V is TRBV15 and J is TRBJ1-2; tentatively, D is TRBD1 (6 bases). Trimming removed 0 bases at V and 4 bases at J, with 12 bases between. The CDR3 spans 15 residues. Germline loops: CDR1 LNHNV, CDR2 YYDKDF (reference sequence). Here the CDR3 DNA reads TGTGCCACCAGCAGAGATCAGGGGTTGGGCTATGGCTACACCTTC. This translates into CATSRDQGLGYGYTF. Combining the CDR3 with reference TRBV15 and TRBJ1-2 gives the whole variable domain DAMVIQNPRYQVTQFGKPVTLSCSQTLNHNVMYWYQQKSSQAPKLLFHYYDKDFNNEADTPDNFQSRRPNTSFCFLDIRSPGLGDTAMYLCATSRDQGLGYGYTFGSGTRLTVV.

Of note for this clone: Being one base from a much bigger clone, this may be a read error. The final CDR3 position lacks the conserved phenylalanine or tryptophan, pointing to a likely read error. The chain joins TRBV28 to TRBJ1-2, with D maybe TRBD1 (5 bases). Germline V lookup: CDR1 MDHEN, CDR2 SYDVKM. This CDR3 is built from 17 residues. V was clipped by 7 bases and J by 8 bases, with 29 bases between them. CDR3: CASTSEPGGGRPRGYTL. CDR3 sequence (DNA): TGTGCCAGCACCTCTGAGCCTGGTGGGGGACGACCTAGGGGCTACACCCTC.

A single count supports this clone. This chain connects TRBV5-8 to TRBJ1-1; no clear D gene. V lost 2 bases to trimming and J lost 1 base, with 12 bases between them. Germline CDR1 is SGHTS and CDR2 is YDEGEE. This CDR3 is built from 15 residues. Here the CDR3 DNA reads TGTGCCAGCAGCTTTGCAGGTCAAGGGAACACTGAAGCTTTCTTT. Translating it yields CASSFAGQGNTEAFF.

In its sample, this clone was seen once. The chain combines TRBV9 with TRBJ1-2; no reliable D call. Germline assignment: CDR1 SGDLS and CDR2 YYNGEE. The CDR3 consists of 17 residues. The V end was cut by 0 bases, the J end by 2 bases, with 17 bases between. CDR3 amino acids: CASSVVVGPVDNYGYTF. CDR3 nucleotides: TGTGCCAGCAGCGTAGTTGTTGGCCCGGTCGACAACTATGGCTACACCTTC.

This clone was seen once. The chain links TRBV5-4 to TRBJ2-7, with 8 bases matching TRBD2. CDR1 and CDR2 (germline): SGHNT, YYREEE (reference sequence). The V segment lost 2 bases and the J segment 5 bases; nucleotides outside the gene matches: 9. The CDR3 consists of 15 residues. The CDR3 DNA sequence: TGTGCCAGCAGCTTTTCAGGCGGGGGGCCTAACGAGCAGTACTTC. This encodes CASSFSGGGPNEQYF. Based on the CDR3 plus reference TRBV5-4 and TRBJ2-7, the full variable domain is ETGVTQSPTHLIKTRGQQVTLRCSSQSGHNTVSWYQQALGQGPQFIFQYYREEENGRGNFPPRFSGLQFPNYSSELNVNALELDDSALYLCASSFSGGGPNEQYFGPGTRLTVT.

The chain combines TRBV6-5 with TRBJ2-2; 8 bases line up with TRBD1. V dropped 4 bases and J dropped 6; count of bases not matched to a gene: 7. Germline V CDR1 and CDR2: MNHEY, SVGAGI. The CDR3 has 15 residues. The CDR3 spells CASSSQGGIPGELFF. CDR3 bases: TGTGCCAGCAGTTCACAGGGGGGAATTCCCGGGGAGCTGTTTTTT.

This chain connects TRBV27 to TRBJ1-1; a possible D gene is TRBD1 (6 bases). Trimming took off 0 bases at V and 8 bases at J, with 13 bases between the two ends. Germline V CDR1 and CDR2: MNHEY, SMNVEV (reference sequence). The length of the CDR3 is 14 residues. The CDR3 sequence is CASSLSTGRYEAFF. CDR3 DNA sequence: TGTGCCAGCAGTTTATCTACAGGGCGTTACGAAGCTTTCTTT.

The CDR3 here is CASSLSLAEETQYF. The DNA for the CDR3 is TGTGCCAGCAGCTTAAGTCTAGCAGAAGAGACCCAGTACTTC. The chain carries TRBV7-6 and TRBJ2-5; tentatively, D is TRBD2 (5 bases). Germline CDR1 reads SGHVS; CDR2 reads FNYEAQ. Trimming took 2 bases from V and 3 from J, leaving 10 bases between them. The CDR3 is made up of 14 amino acids. Drawing the rest from reference TRBV7-6 and TRBJ2-5, the complete variable domain is GAGVSQSPRYKVTKRGQDVALRCDPISGHVSLYWYRQALGQGPEFLTYFNYEAQQDKSGLPNDRFSAERPEGSISTLTIQRTEQRDSAMYRCASSLSLAEETQYFGPGTRLLVL.

V and J are TRBV5-6 and TRBJ1-2; 9 bases map to TRBD1. The CDR3 runs to 15 residues. Germline loops: CDR1 SGHDT, CDR2 YYEEEE. Trimming took 4 bases from V and 4 from J; bases not matched to a gene: 8. The CDR3 region has the DNA TGTGCCAGCAGCATTGGACAGGGGATATTCTATGGCTACACCTTC. This codes for CASSIGQGIFYGYTF.

By sample fraction, this clone is medium-sized (0.01 to 0.1%). The gene calls are TRBV4-1 and TRBJ1-3; D gene unclear. Germline CDR1 is MGHRA and CDR2 is YSYEKL. The CDR3 extends over 14 amino acids. V lost 2 bases, J lost 6 bases, and 11 bases lay in between. As DNA, the CDR3 is TGCGCCAGCAGCCAACCACGAGGCGAAAACACCATATATTTT. Its translation: CASSQPRGENTIYF.

This chain joins TRBV5-6 and TRBJ1-2; D is unresolved. V lost 0 bases to trimming and J lost 2 bases, with 14 bases between them. Germline lookup yields CDR1 SGHDT and CDR2 YYEEEE. The CDR3 totals 16 residues. This CDR3 is CASSLGSFLLNYGYTF. In nucleotides, the CDR3 is TGTGCCAGCAGCTTGGGATCTTTCTTGTTGAACTATGGCTACACCTTC.